This T cell receptor beta chain is from a study of blood T cell repertoires in COVID-19. Study at large: Samples taken during acute and convalescent COVID-19 were collected in the United States, Italy and Spain.

The CDR3 totals 13 residues. In germline, CDR1 is MDHEN, CDR2 SYDVKM. Germline trimming cut 5 bases from V and 8 bases from J; bases unmatched to any gene: 3. The age range of participants was about 18 to 95 years, with residence in under 25 US areas. As handled by the study authors: Reference gene primer amplification gave nucleated cell count estimates. Sequenced by immunoSEQ multiplex PCR; TCRdb stores in-frame clones only, minus some. That table is the source of V, J and clone size, and D and trimming were worked out from the DNA. The data hold 300,000 to 400,000 clones, with 65% to 90% observed a single time.

Input material: PBMCs or T cells enriched from blood (not recorded which). The chain joins TRBV28 to TRBJ1-2, with 12 bases that match TRBD1. This TCR was recovered from a woman aged 40 to 49 with acute COVID-19. This chain's CDR3 is CASSVGTGGGYTF. CDR3 in DNA: TGTGCCAGCAGTGTCGGGACAGGGGGCGGCTACACCTTC.